These 15 T cell receptor beta chains came from one sample sequenced in a study of T cells expressing NK-cell markers. TCRdb reprocessed the 5' RACE reads, keeping one entry per CDR3 protein, no DNA. This sample carries about 410,000 distinct CDR3 sequences, with around 10% going to the ten biggest clones. The sequencing sample was made of blood T cells: a sorted CD56 or NKG2C T cell subset, CD4+ or CD8+ T cells, or bulk PBMC T cells (not recorded which). The origin of the receptors is a woman in her fifties or sixties in good health.

The rearrangement uses TRBV5-1 and TRBJ2-3; checking the TCRdb D call of TRBD2 is not possible without DNA. Germline V gene lookup returns CDR1 SGHRS and CDR2 YFSETQ. The CDR3 length is 15 residues. CDR3 sequence reads: CASSLKAAGTDTQYF.

This CDR3 is CSARDLEGHNEKLFF. The J gene is TRBJ1-4, the V gene TRBV20-1. Germline values: CDR1 DFQATT, CDR2 SNEGSKA (reference sequence). The CDR3 runs to 15 residues.

The gene calls are TRBV29-1 and TRBJ2-4; checking the TCRdb D call of TRBD2 is not possible without DNA. Germline V CDR1 and CDR2: SQVTM, ANQGSEA. The CDR3 has 16 amino acids. The CDR3 sequence: CSALTSGSGAKNIQYF.

V is TRBV10-2 and J is TRBJ2-2; TCRdb returns TRBD1, unconfirmable since there is no DNA. This CDR3 spans 16 amino acids. From germline, CDR1 is WSHSY and CDR2 SAAADI. The CDR3 protein is CASSERGGARTGELFF.

This chain connects TRBV5-1 to TRBJ2-5; TCRdb outputs TRBD1, but without DNA this stays unchecked. The germline V gene has CDR1 SGHRS and CDR2 YFSETQ. CDR3 length: 15 residues. This CDR3 is CASSLQGAIQETQYF. Drawing the rest from reference TRBV5-1 and TRBJ2-5, the complete variable domain is KAGVTQTPRYLIKTRGQQVTLSCSPISGHRSVSWYQQTPGQGLQFLFEYFSETQRNKGNFPGRFSGRQFSNSRSEMNVSTLELGDSALYLCASSLQGAIQETQYFGPGTRLLVL.

This sequence joins TRBV3-1 and TRBJ1-1; TCRdb lists TRBD1, though no DNA is available to test this call. Germline values: CDR1 LGHDT, CDR2 YNNKEL (reference sequence). The CDR3 loop spans 16 amino acids. CDR3: CASSRRTGRWHTEAFF.

This chain joins TRBV13 and TRBJ1-5. The CDR3 spans 14 residues. CDR1 is PRHDT and CDR2 is FYEKMQ in the germline V gene (reference sequence). This CDR3 reads CASSAGRDNQPQHF.

This chain links TRBV6-2 or TRBV6-3 with TRBJ2-3; the TCRdb call, TRBD1, lacks DNA for checking. Germline V gene data show CDR1 as MNHEY and CDR2 as SVGEGT. The CDR3 sequence is 14 residues long. CDR3 protein: CASKGGVFTDTQYF.

The CDR3 spells CASSGTPAGNQPQHF. The rearrangement uses TRBV2 and TRBJ1-5. This CDR3 region has 15 residues. CDR1 and CDR2 (germline): SNHLY, FYNNEI.

This chain joins TRBV20-1 and TRBJ1-6. Per the germline V gene, CDR1 is DFQATT and CDR2 is SNEGSKA (reference sequence). CDR3 length equals 13 residues. CDR3 residues: CSAPIGRNSPLHF.

CDR3 residues: CASSLAGTSGLLGETQYF. The chain is built from TRBV5-1 and TRBJ2-5; the TCRdb D gene call, TRBD2, has no DNA to confirm it. Germline loops: CDR1 SGHRS, CDR2 YFSETQ. This CDR3 comprises 18 residues. Combining the CDR3 with reference TRBV5-1 and TRBJ2-5 gives the whole variable domain KAGVTQTPRYLIKTRGQQVTLSCSPISGHRSVSWYQQTPGQGLQFLFEYFSETQRNKGNFPGRFSGRQFSNSRSEMNVSTLELGDSALYLCASSLAGTSGLLGETQYFGPGTRLLVL.

The V gene is TRBV5-1, the J gene TRBJ2-5; TCRdb's D gene call, TRBD2, goes unchecked for lack of DNA. CDR1 is SGHRS and CDR2 is YFSETQ in the germline V gene. The CDR3 runs 17 residues. The CDR3 spells CASSFSGTSGRSETQYF.

The V call is TRBV14, the J call TRBJ2-2; there is no DNA to check the TCRdb D call of TRBD1. The CDR3 is 13 residues long. Germline loops: CDR1 SGHDN, CDR2 FVKESK. CDR3 residues: CASSQDRGGELFF.

The chain carries TRBV20-1 and TRBJ2-4; the TRBD1 assignment by TCRdb is unverifiable without DNA. CDR3 size: 14 residues. From germline, CDR1 is DFQATT and CDR2 SNEGSKA (reference sequence). The CDR3 region is CSVTEWGAKNIQYF.

The chain employs TRBV5-1 and TRBJ2-2; TCRdb indicates TRBD1, and absent DNA this call remains unverified. Germline CDR1 and CDR2: SGHRS and YFSETQ. The CDR3 is 16 amino acids. The CDR3 reads CASSEGQATVTGELFF.